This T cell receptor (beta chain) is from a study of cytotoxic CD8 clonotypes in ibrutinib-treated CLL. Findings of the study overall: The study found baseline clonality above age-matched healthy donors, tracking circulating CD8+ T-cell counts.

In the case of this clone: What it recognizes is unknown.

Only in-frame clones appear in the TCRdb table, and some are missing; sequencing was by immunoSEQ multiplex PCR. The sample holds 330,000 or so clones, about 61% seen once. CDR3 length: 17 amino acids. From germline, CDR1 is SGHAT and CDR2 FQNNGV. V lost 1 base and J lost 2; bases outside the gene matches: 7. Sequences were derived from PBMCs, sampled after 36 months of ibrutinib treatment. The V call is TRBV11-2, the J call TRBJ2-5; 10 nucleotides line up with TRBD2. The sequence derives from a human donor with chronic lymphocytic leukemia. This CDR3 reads CASSLALLAGRQETQYF. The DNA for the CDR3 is TGTGCCAGCAGCTTAGCGCTACTAGCGGGGCGACAAGAGACCCAGTACTTC.